What follows are 23 T cell receptor beta chains derived from one specimen sequenced in a study of T cells in tuberculosis. TCRdb's copy holds only in-frame clones and misses some; the assay was immunoSEQ multiplex PCR. The sample lists approximately 60,000 clones; 65% to 90% were seen once. Thawed, overnight-rested PBMC were stained with GMM-loaded CD1B tetramer, viability dye and anti-CD3, then sorted. C32 glucose monomycolate from Rhodococcus equi was loaded onto the CD1B tetramers. The material sequenced was CD1b-GMM tetramer-negative cells sorted from PBMCs. All receptors derive from an adult woman with latent tuberculosis.

A few counts support this clone. The chain employs TRBV7-2 and TRBJ1-2, with 7 bases that match TRBD1. This CDR3 has 14 residues. Germline assignment: CDR1 SGHTA and CDR2 FQGNSA. The V and J ends lost 6 bases and 5 bases, in that order; junction bases with no gene match: 9. The CDR3 DNA follows: TGTGCCAGCAGTCTAACAGGGGTTCGATATGGCTACACCTTC. Its protein product is CASSLTGVRYGYTF. Looking up the rest from reference TRBV7-2 and TRBJ1-2 gives the full variable domain: GAGVSQSPSNKVTEKGKDVELRCDPISGHTALYWYRQSLGQGLEFLIYFQGNSAPDKSGLPSDRFSAERTGGSVSTLTIQRTQQEDSAVYLCASSLTGVRYGYTFGSGTRLTVV.

This clone was counted a few times. The chain is built from TRBV4-1 and TRBJ2-6; 7 bases map to TRBD2. This CDR3 contains 16 residues. Germline-derived CDR1 and CDR2 are MGHRA and YSYEKL. The junction had 4 bases not matched to a gene; V was cut back by 1 base and J by 4 bases. The CDR3 region has the DNA TGCGCCAGCAGCCAAGGGGAGGGGTCGGGGGCCAACGTCCTGACTTTC. Translating it yields CASSQGEGSGANVLTF.

This chain links TRBV6-1 with TRBJ1-1; 7 nucleotides match TRBD1. J lost 6 bases, V lost 2 bases, and 6 bases had no gene match. The CDR3 is made up of 14 amino acids. The germline CDR1 and CDR2 sequences are MNHNS and SASEGT. CDR3 sequence reads: CASSEPSQGAEAFF. DNA for the CDR3: TGTGCCAGCAGTGAACCGTCTCAGGGGGCTGAAGCTTTCTTT.

This chain joins TRBV2 and TRBJ2-2; 8 bases match TRBD1. The CDR3 has 16 amino acids. J lost 6 bases, V lost 6 bases, and 12 bases had no gene match. Germline assignment: CDR1 SNHLY and CDR2 FYNNEI. This CDR3 reads CASSLYRDRSSGELFF. The CDR3 bases are TGTGCCAGCAGCCTTTACCGGGACAGGTCTTCCGGGGAGCTGTTTTTT.

The chain recombines TRBV4-3 with TRBJ1-3; 10 nucleotides align to TRBD1. CDR3 length: 16 amino acids. Trimming removed 3 bases from V and 3 bases from J; junction bases left unmatched: 5. From germline, CDR1 is LGHNA and CDR2 YSLEER. The CDR3 DNA sequence: TGCGCCAGCAGCCACAGATGGACAGGGGGTGGAAACACCATATATTTT. This sequence encodes CASSHRWTGGGNTIYF.

The rearrangement uses TRBV29-1 and TRBJ2-1; perhaps TRBD2 as D (6 bases). V was trimmed by 4 bases and J by 1 base, leaving 11 bases between them. This CDR3 is 14 amino acids long. Germline V lookup: CDR1 SQVTM, CDR2 ANQGSEA. Here the CDR3 reads CSVVTGASYNEQFF. The CDR3 DNA is TGCAGCGTTGTAACGGGAGCGTCCTACAATGAGCAGTTCTTC.

The rearrangement uses TRBV14 and TRBJ1-3; D is ambiguous. The CDR3 loop spans 15 amino acids. Germline CDR1 is SGHDN and CDR2 is FVKESK. Trimming pared 2 bases from V and 0 bases from J, leaving 8 bases between. CDR3 sequence reads: CASSQLWSSGNTIYF. The CDR3 DNA reads as TGTGCCAGCAGCCAACTTTGGAGCTCTGGAAACACCATATATTTT.

This clone showed up just a few times. The rearrangement uses TRBV7-9 and TRBJ2-2; tentatively, D is TRBD1 (5 bases). CDR3 length: 15 residues. Germline assignment: CDR1 SEHNR and CDR2 FQNEAQ (reference sequence). Deletions cut 5 bases from V and 3 bases from J, with 13 bases between. Here the CDR3 reads CASSQLDSDTGELFF. The CDR3 DNA sequence: TGTGCCAGCAGCCAATTAGACAGCGACACCGGGGAGCTGTTTTTT.

The genes are TRBV6-1 and TRBJ2-1; a weak D match, TRBD1 (6 bases). V was shortened by 7 bases and J by 9 bases, with 10 bases between the two germline ends. This CDR3 region has 11 residues. The germline gives CDR1 MNHNS, CDR2 SASEGT. The CDR3 DNA follows: TGTGCCAGCACCCAAGGGGGTGAGCAGTTCTTC. This translates into CASTQGGEQFF.

The CDR3 sequence: CASNPGSSYNEQFF. The CDR3 DNA is TGTGCCAGCAACCCGGGGAGCTCCTACAATGAGCAGTTCTTC. The chain has TRBV2 and TRBJ2-1; a weak D match, TRBD2 (5 bases). V lost 7 bases and J lost 0, with 10 bases in between. The CDR3 spans 14 residues. Germline CDR1 reads SNHLY; CDR2 reads FYNNEI. Using reference TRBV2 and TRBJ2-1 for the parts outside the CDR3, the full variable domain is EPEVTQTPSHQVTQMGQEVILRCVPISNHLYFYWYRQILGQKVEFLVSFYNNEISEKSEIFDDQFSVERPDGSNFTLKIRSTKLEDSAMYFCASNPGSSYNEQFFGPGTRLTVL.

This sequence joins TRBV30 and TRBJ2-1; 9 positions agree with TRBD1. The CDR3 runs 13 residues. Germline-derived CDR1 and CDR2 are GTSNPN and SVGIG (reference sequence). The V gene end was trimmed by 2 bases and the J gene end by 9 bases; junction bases not matched to a gene: 5. CDR3 protein: CAWSLRQGGEQFF. The CDR3 bases are TGTGCCTGGAGTCTTCGACAGGGGGGTGAGCAGTTCTTC.

The genes are TRBV6-5 and TRBJ2-3; 8 bases fit TRBD2. The ends lost 6 bases at V and 5 bases at J; junction bases unmatched: 10. This CDR3 has 15 residues. Germline CDR1 is MNHEY and CDR2 is SVGAGI. The CDR3 reads CASSFSGVGGDTQYF. The CDR3 DNA sequence: TGTGCCAGCAGCTTTAGCGGGGTGGGTGGAGATACGCAGTATTTT.

The J gene is TRBJ1-1, the V gene TRBV15; D not resolved. The CDR3 contains 13 residues. Germline V gives CDR1 LNHNV, CDR2 YYDKDF (reference sequence). Trimming stripped 0 bases from V and 7 bases from J, with 9 bases between. CDR3: CATSRDLGSEAFF. The CDR3 DNA reads as TGTGCCACCAGCAGAGATCTTGGCAGTGAAGCTTTCTTT.

The chain has TRBV28 and TRBJ1-5, with TRBD1 identical over 10 bases. The CDR3 extends over 18 amino acids. V gave up 6 bases and J gave up 5 bases; unmatched junction bases: 16. Germline CDR1 reads MDHEN; CDR2 reads SYDVKM. The CDR3 loop reads CASRGTGVGSTSYQPQHF. CDR3 bases: TGTGCCAGCAGGGGGACAGGGGTTGGCTCCACGAGTTATCAGCCCCAGCATTTT.

The chain couples TRBV15 to TRBJ2-1, with D unclear. The CDR3 covers 14 residues. The germline gives CDR1 LNHNV, CDR2 YYDKDF (reference sequence). V lost 3 bases to trimming and J lost 6 bases, with 12 bases between them. As DNA, the CDR3 is TGTGCCACCAGCAGGGGCAAAGAACGCAATGAGCAGTTCTTC. Amino acid sequence: CATSRGKERNEQFF.

A few counts support this clone. The chain recombines TRBV18 with TRBJ2-6, with 12 bases lining up with TRBD1. The germline gives CDR1 KGHSH, CDR2 LQKENI. Unmatched junction bases numbered 3, after V lost 1 base and J lost 11 bases. The CDR3 consists of 15 residues. This CDR3 is CASSPQGTGGDVLTF. In DNA form, the CDR3 reads TGTGCCAGCTCACCACAGGGGACAGGGGGCGACGTCCTGACTTTC.

The rearrangement uses TRBV7-9 and TRBJ1-3, with D possibly TRBD1 on 6 matching bases. With 0 bases removed from V and 0 bases from J, the gap between germline ends came to 9 bases. From germline, CDR1 is SEHNR and CDR2 FQNEAQ (reference sequence). The CDR3 is made up of 16 amino acids. This chain's CDR3 is CASSLAFRGSGNTIYF. The CDR3 nucleotides read TGTGCCAGCAGCTTAGCTTTCAGGGGCTCTGGAAACACCATATATTTT. Together with reference TRBV7-9 and TRBJ1-3, the CDR3 gives the full variable domain: DTGVSQNPRHKITKRGQNVTFRCDPISEHNRLYWYRQTLGQGPEFLTYFQNEAQLEKSRLLSDRFSAERPKGSFSTLEIQRTEQGDSAMYLCASSLAFRGSGNTIYFGEGSWLTVV.

The genes are TRBV5-5 and TRBJ2-7; 9 bases line up with TRBD1. CDR1 is SGHKS, CDR2 YYEKEE, per germline (reference sequence). The CDR3 has 16 residues. Trimming took 3 bases from V and 6 from J; bases not matched to a gene: 13. In DNA, the CDR3 is TGTGCCAGCAGCTCCCTCCGGGACAGGGTTGGGGGCGAGCAGTACTTC. Protein: CASSSLRDRVGGEQYF.

The chain combines TRBV5-4 with TRBJ2-3; the D gene is possibly TRBD2 (5 bases). The V gene's germline CDR1 is SGHNT and CDR2 YYREEE (reference sequence). The CDR3 contains 17 residues. V lost 4 bases and J 2 bases, leaving 20 bases between the germline ends. CDR3 in DNA: TGTGCCAGCAGCCCAGGACTGGGGTATGCCTTCACAGATACGCAGTATTTT. Translating gives CASSPGLGYAFTDTQYF.

DNA of the CDR3: TGTGCCAGCAGTTCTCGGACAGGGATTGGAATCACCGGGGAGCTGTTTTTT. Translation gives CASSSRTGIGITGELFF. V and J are TRBV27 and TRBJ2-2, with 8 bases aligning to TRBD1. Losses at the gene ends were 4 bases for V and 4 bases for J; bases not matched to a gene: 11. This CDR3 region has 17 residues. The V gene's germline CDR1 is MNHEY and CDR2 SMNVEV (reference sequence).

The CDR3 sequence: CASSLVTGTMNTEAFF. The CDR3 DNA reads TGCGCCAGCAGCTTGGTAACAGGGACGATGAACACTGAAGCTTTCTTT. The chain uses TRBV5-1 and TRBJ1-1, with D maybe TRBD1 (6 bases). The germline V gene encodes CDR1 SGHRS and CDR2 YFSETQ. V was pared by 0 bases and J by 0 bases, with 12 bases between. The CDR3 is 16 residues long.

CDR3 residues: CASSPDGGAVANEQFF. In nucleotides, the CDR3 is TGTGCCAGCAGCCCGGACGGGGGGGCCGTCGCCAATGAGCAGTTCTTC. This chain uses TRBV7-9 with TRBJ2-1, with 8 bases fitting TRBD2. With 5 bases clipped from V and 6 bases from J, the junction kept 12 bases outside the gene matches. CDR3 size: 16 residues. Germline V gene lookup returns CDR1 SEHNR and CDR2 FQNEAQ (reference sequence).

This clone came up a few times. V and J are TRBV7-2 and TRBJ1-1; D perhaps matches TRBD1 (6 bases). The CDR3 sequence is 15 residues long. Germline assignment: CDR1 SGHTA and CDR2 FQGNSA. Between the trimmed V and J ends, which lost 5 bases and 4 bases, there was a span of 17 bases. As DNA, the CDR3 is TGTGCCAGCAGCCTGAGGGGGGGAGGGAGCACTGAAGCTTTCTTT. Its translation: CASSLRGGGSTEAFF.